These 26 T cell receptor beta chains share one sample of origin, sequenced in a study of vaccination effects on CD4 cells after COVID-19 (dated by TCRdb to between 2021 and 2024). The library came from the immunoSEQ multiplex PCR assay. Imported from immuneACCESS, the table was reduced by TCRdb to in-frame sequences with V and J called. These copies leave out some clones; in studies compared against another copy, an unresolved V gene accounts for under half, and the cause of the remainder is not known. The sample table lists about 61,000 clones, 81% of them with a count of one. The ten largest make up over 2% of the sample. Their cognate antigens are unknown. To identify antigen-specific CD4+ T cell clonotypes by their expansion, the ViraFEST assay first stimulated PBMC with viral peptide pools and then applied TCR sequencing. After roughly 11 days of culture, CD4+ T cells were isolated with the EasySep CD4+ T cell isolation kit.

The material sequenced was CD4+ T cells from PBMCs cultured with HCoV-229E spike peptides, taken before COVID-19 vaccination. The intended sense of this specimen's cell subset or site label: HCoV-229E spike overlapping peptide pool stimulation. These receptors all stem from a human donor who received a COVID-19 vaccine.

The V gene is TRBV27, the J gene TRBJ1-2; TRBD1 is a possible D gene (5 bases). This CDR3 has 13 amino acids. Germline V gene lookup returns CDR1 MNHEY and CDR2 SMNVEV (reference sequence). V was shortened by 6 bases and J by 8 bases, with 16 bases between the two germline ends. As DNA, the CDR3 is TGTGCCAGCAGACCTCAGGGAATTGGAGGCTACACCTTC. Translated, it gives CASRPQGIGGYTF.

The chain has TRBV28 and TRBJ2-3; 14 bases map to TRBD2. Germline CDR1 reads MDHEN; CDR2 reads SYDVKM. The CDR3 covers 15 residues. J gave up 5 bases and V 5 bases, and 3 bases lay outside the gene matches. The CDR3 DNA reads TGTGCCAGCAGTCCGGGGACTAGCGGGGGAGATACGCAGTATTTT. Residues: CASSPGTSGGDTQYF.

The chain couples TRBV5-1 to TRBJ1-4, with a possible D match to TRBD1 (6 bases). The length of the CDR3 is 16 residues. V lost 4 bases, J lost 7 bases, and 20 bases lay in between. Germline CDR1 is SGHRS and CDR2 is YFSETQ. The DNA of the CDR3 is TGCGCCAGCAGCCCATCCCAACAGGGCTATCCTGAAAAACTGTTTTTT. Amino acids: CASSPSQQGYPEKLFF.

The chain is built from TRBV7-2 and TRBJ2-3, with 7 bases lining up with TRBD1. The germline V gene encodes CDR1 SGHTA and CDR2 FQGNSA. Trimming removed 2 bases from V and 0 bases from J; junction bases left unmatched: 2. The CDR3 totals 15 residues. CDR3 sequence: CASSLIGGSTDTQYF. DNA of the CDR3: TGTGCCAGCAGCTTAATAGGGGGCAGCACAGATACGCAGTATTTT. The entire variable domain, with the rest obtained from reference TRBV7-2 and TRBJ2-3, is as follows: GAGVSQSPSNKVTEKGKDVELRCDPISGHTALYWYRQSLGQGLEFLIYFQGNSAPDKSGLPSDRFSAERTGGSVSTLTIQRTQQEDSAVYLCASSLIGGSTDTQYFGPGTRLTVL.

This chain uses TRBV7-3 with TRBJ2-5; D assignment may be TRBD1 or TRBD2 (6 bases each). Germline assignment: CDR1 SGHTA and CDR2 FQGTGA. The length of the CDR3 is 13 residues. The V end lost 3 bases, the J end lost 4 bases, and 9 bases lay between the germline ends. The CDR3 region is CASSFSGAETQYF. In nucleotides, the CDR3 is TGTGCCAGCAGCTTCTCGGGGGCAGAGACCCAGTACTTC.

This clone was seen only once. The CDR3 loop reads CASSPRQGGEKLFF. CDR3 in DNA: TGTGCCAGCAGCCCTAGACAGGGTGGTGAAAAACTGTTTTTT. The chain couples TRBV9 to TRBJ1-4; 7 bases map to TRBD1. The germline V gene encodes CDR1 SGDLS and CDR2 YYNGEE. The V and J ends lost 4 bases and 7 bases, in that order; junction bases with no gene match: 7. The CDR3 covers 14 residues. The full variable domain, with the rest looked up from reference TRBV9 and TRBJ1-4, is DSGVTQTPKHLITATGQRVTLRCSPRSGDLSVYWYQQSLDQGLQFLIQYYNGEERAKGNILERFSAQQFPDLHSELNLSSLELGDSALYFCASSPRQGGEKLFFGSGTQLSVL.

The chain recombines TRBV21-1 with TRBJ2-7; the D call of TRBD1 is as the table states it, not checked on the DNA. TRBV21-1 is annotated as a pseudogene. The CDR3 has 11 amino acids. This chain's CDR3 is CASRTVYEQYV. CDR3 nucleotide sequence: TGTGCCAGCAGGACAGTTTACGAGCAGTACGTC.

The chain employs TRBV10-3 and TRBJ1-2; TRBD1 agrees at 7 bases. With V trimmed by 4 bases and J by 0 bases, 5 bases remained unmatched. Germline assignment: CDR1 ENHRY and CDR2 SYGVKD. The CDR3 consists of 15 residues. The CDR3 region has the DNA TGTGCCATCAGTGCCCAGGACAGGACTAACTATGGCTACACCTTC. It yields the protein CAISAQDRTNYGYTF.

This clone was detected a few times. This sequence joins TRBV18 and TRBJ1-1; no clear D. The CDR3 covers 12 residues. Germline CDR1 and CDR2: KGHSH and LQKENI. Trimming pared 3 bases from V and 5 bases from J, leaving 7 bases between. The CDR3 spells CASSPRLTEAFF. CDR3 bases: TGTGCCAGCTCACCCCGACTTACTGAAGCTTTCTTT.

This clone has more than one count but fewer than ten. The chain combines TRBV10-2 with TRBJ2-3; 15 bases are a match to TRBD2. The germline V gene has CDR1 WSHSY and CDR2 SAAADI. The CDR3 covers 18 residues. Unmatched junction bases numbered 11, after V lost 6 bases and J lost 4 bases. CDR3 in DNA: TGCGCCAGCAGAGGACTAGCGGGGGGGCTTATGGGGTCAGATACGCAGTATTTT. It codes for CASRGLAGGLMGSDTQYF.

The chain joins TRBV3-1 (or the pseudogene TRBV3-2) to TRBJ2-2; D is tentatively TRBD1 or TRBD2 (6 bases each). The V gene's germline CDR1 is LGHDT and CDR2 YNNKEL (reference sequence). CDR3 size: 18 residues. V lost 2 bases and J lost 2, with 18 bases in between. For the CDR3, the DNA is TGTGCCAGCAGCCAAACCCGGGGGCCTGTGCTCAACACCGGGGAGCTGTTTTTT. The encoded protein is CASSQTRGPVLNTGELFF.

The rearrangement joins TRBV7-9 to TRBJ1-5; TRBD1 agrees at 8 bases. Germline CDR1 SEHNR, CDR2 FQNEAQ (reference sequence). The CDR3 length is 18 residues. The V and J ends lost 0 bases and 4 bases, in that order; junction bases with no gene match: 11. The CDR3 loop reads CASSLADEGRGLNQPQHF. In DNA, the CDR3 is TGTGCCAGCAGCTTAGCTGATGAGGGCAGGGGGCTTAATCAGCCCCAGCATTTT. Combining the CDR3 with reference TRBV7-9 and TRBJ1-5 gives the whole variable domain DTGVSQNPRHKITKRGQNVTFRCDPISEHNRLYWYRQTLGQGPEFLTYFQNEAQLEKSRLLSDRFSAERPKGSFSTLEIQRTEQGDSAMYLCASSLADEGRGLNQPQHFGDGTRLSIL.

The rearrangement joins TRBV7-8 to TRBJ2-1; D is unclear. The CDR3 totals 12 residues. The V end was cut by 4 bases, the J end by 7 bases, with 8 bases between. From germline, CDR1 is SGHVS and CDR2 FQNEAQ. The CDR3: CASSSLLNEQFF. CDR3 DNA: TGTGCCAGCAGCTCGCTTTTAAATGAGCAGTTCTTC.

This rearrangement joins TRBV6-2 or TRBV6-3 to TRBJ2-7; the D gene is possibly TRBD1 (6 bases). Germline loops: CDR1 MNHEY, CDR2 SVGEGT. This CDR3 contains 14 residues. Trimming left V 5 bases short and J 1 base short, with 12 bases between. The CDR3 protein is CASSPQTGSYEQYV. The DNA for the CDR3 is TGTGCCAGCAGTCCCCAGACAGGTTCCTACGAGCAGTACGTC.

CDR3 residues: CASSLAVGGTDTQYF. Here the CDR3 DNA reads TGTGCCAGCAGCCTGGCGGTTGGGGGCACAGATACGCAGTATTTT. This rearrangement joins TRBV9 to TRBJ2-3; D is undetermined. V was clipped by 4 bases and J by 1 base, with 13 bases between them. From germline, CDR1 is SGDLS and CDR2 YYNGEE. This CDR3 comprises 15 residues.

This sequence joins TRBV6-2 or TRBV6-3 and TRBJ2-6; 9 bases align to TRBD2. CDR1 and CDR2 from the germline V gene are MNHEY and SVGEGT. The CDR3 has 20 residues. The V gene end was trimmed by 0 bases and the J gene end by 2 bases; junction bases not matched to a gene: 11. The chain's CDR3 is CASSYSKASGGQPGANVLTF. CDR3 DNA sequence: TGTGCCAGCAGTTACTCGAAAGCGAGCGGGGGGCAGCCTGGGGCCAACGTCCTGACTTTC.

This clone is a singleton in its sample. This chain links TRBV2 with TRBJ1-5; a possible D gene is TRBD1 (6 bases). The germline V gene has CDR1 SNHLY and CDR2 FYNNEI. V shed 5 bases and J shed 3 bases, with 17 bases lying between them. The CDR3 is made up of 16 amino acids. Here the CDR3 DNA reads TGTGCCAGCAGTTATCAACAGGGATGGAACAATCAGCCCCAGCATTTT. This gives the protein CASSYQQGWNNQPQHF.

This chain joins TRBV28 and TRBJ1-1, with D unresolved. The ends were cut back, 5 bases at V and 1 base at J, with 8 bases in the middle. The germline gives CDR1 MDHEN, CDR2 SYDVKM. The CDR3 consists of 13 residues. In DNA form, the CDR3 reads TGTGCCAGCAGTGTATTGACGAACACTGAAGCTTTCTTT. This translates into CASSVLTNTEAFF.

The CDR3 DNA is TGTGCCAGCACCCGACAGGAGCTAGATCAGCCCCAGCATTTT. It yields the protein CASTRQELDQPQHF. This chain uses TRBV7-9 with TRBJ1-5; maybe TRBD1 (6 bases). With 7 bases removed from V and 5 bases from J, the gap between germline ends came to 15 bases. CDR3 length equals 14 residues. CDR1 is SEHNR and CDR2 is FQNEAQ in the germline V gene (reference sequence).

V usage is TRBV5-4 and J usage is TRBJ2-7; 8 bases are a match to TRBD1. Losses at the gene ends were 7 bases for V and 5 bases for J; bases not matched to a gene: 11. CDR3 size: 14 residues. Germline V gene lookup returns CDR1 SGHNT and CDR2 YYREEE (reference sequence). The CDR3 region has the DNA TGTGCCAGCGGGACACCTGGACAGGGTGACGAGCAGTACGTC. Protein product: CASGTPGQGDEQYV.

J is TRBJ1-5 and V is TRBV3-1 (or the pseudogene TRBV3-2), with a weak D call TRBD1 (5 bases). The CDR3 covers 13 residues. Per the germline V gene, CDR1 is LGHDT and CDR2 is YNNKEL (reference sequence). The germline V and J ends were trimmed by 0 bases and 7 bases, with 7 bases remaining between them. The CDR3 coding sequence is TGTGCCAGCAGCCAAGATCGGGACCAGCCCCAGCATTTT. Translating it yields CASSQDRDQPQHF.

The DNA of the CDR3 is TGTGCCACCAGCAGAGGGACAACCTACGAGCAGTACGTC. It yields the protein CATSRGTTYEQYV. The V and J genes are TRBV15 and TRBJ2-7; tentatively, D is TRBD1 (5 bases). CDR1 and CDR2 (germline): LNHNV, YYDKDF (reference sequence). Trimming cost V 1 base and J 2 bases, with 6 bases left between them. There are 13 residues in the CDR3.

The V call is TRBV10-3, the J call TRBJ1-2, with 7 bases lining up with TRBD1. The trim removed 4 bases at V and 4 bases at J, leaving 0 bases unmatched. Germline V gene data show CDR1 as ENHRY and CDR2 as SYGVKD. The CDR3 totals 12 residues. The CDR3 is CAISGQGYGYTF. The CDR3 DNA reads TGTGCCATCAGTGGACAGGGCTATGGCTACACCTTC.

The rearrangement uses TRBV2 and TRBJ2-2; 10 bases align to TRBD2. The germline V gene encodes CDR1 SNHLY and CDR2 FYNNEI. The CDR3 is 15 amino acids. V trimming: 5 bases; J trimming: 4 bases; junction bases outside the gene matches: 4. The CDR3 loop is CASSLAGAFTGELFF. The CDR3 DNA follows: TGTGCCAGCAGTCTAGCGGGGGCCTTCACCGGGGAGCTGTTTTTT.

The table lists this clone with a count of one. The chain joins TRBV24-1 to TRBJ2-1; 7 bases line up with TRBD1. J was trimmed by 8 bases and V by 4 bases; bases with no gene match: 13. CDR1 is KGHDR and CDR2 is SFDVKD in the germline V gene. The CDR3 sequence is 16 residues long. The CDR3 DNA reads TGTGCCACCAGTGACCGGACAGGTGGGCTTCGGTATGAGCAGTTCTTC. This translates into CATSDRTGGLRYEQFF.

The V gene is TRBV19, the J gene TRBJ1-2, with 10 bases identical to TRBD1. V was pared by 4 bases and J by 7 bases, with 3 bases of the junction left unmatched. Looked up from germline, CDR1 is LNHDA and CDR2 is SQIVND (reference sequence). The CDR3 has 13 amino acids. CDR3 in DNA: TGTGCCAGTAGTAAGGGACAGGGGTTTGGCTACACCTTC. It yields the protein CASSKGQGFGYTF. Complete variable domain (other parts from reference TRBV19 and TRBJ1-2): DGGITQSPKYLFRKEGQNVTLSCEQNLNHDAMYWYRQDPGQGLRLIYYSQIVNDFQKGDIAEGYSVSREKKESFPLTVTSAQKNPTAFYLCASSKGQGFGYTFGSGTRLTVV.